A single sample is the source of the 27 T cell receptor beta chains below, sequenced in a study of early stage breast cancer tumors. Some clones are missing from TCRdb's copy, which holds only in-frame ones; the method was immunoSEQ multiplex PCR. The sample has approximately 75,000 clones; approximately 84% are singletons. What was sequenced was blood. These receptors originate from a person aged 40-50 years with breast cancer.

This rearrangement joins TRBV27 to TRBJ1-4; D is ambiguous. Germline CDR1 reads MNHEY; CDR2 reads SMNVEV (reference sequence). The CDR3 spans 13 residues. Deletions cut 6 bases from V and 0 bases from J, with 5 bases between. CDR3 in DNA: TGTGCCAGCAGCGTAACAACTAATGAAAAACTGTTTTTT. Amino acid sequence: CASSVTTNEKLFF.

The chain is built from TRBV5-1 and TRBJ1-1; TRBD1 is a possible D gene (6 bases). CDR3 length equals 13 residues. V lost 4 bases, J lost 1 base, and 8 bases lay in between. CDR1 and CDR2 (germline): SGHRS, YFSETQ. For the CDR3, the DNA is TGCGCCAGCAGCCAACAGGGGAACACTGAAGCTTTCTTT. It encodes CASSQQGNTEAFF. The full variable domain, completed using reference TRBV5-1 and TRBJ1-1, is KAGVTQTPRYLIKTRGQQVTLSCSPISGHRSVSWYQQTPGQGLQFLFEYFSETQRNKGNFPGRFSGRQFSNSRSEMNVSTLELGDSALYLCASSQQGNTEAFFGQGTRLTVV.

The V call is TRBV6-1, the J call TRBJ2-1; TRBD2 is a possible D gene (6 bases). Looked up from germline, CDR1 is MNHNS and CDR2 is SASEGT. CDR3 size: 15 residues. With 2 bases removed from V and 9 bases from J, the gap between germline ends came to 17 bases. CDR3 sequence (DNA): TGTGCCAGCAGTGAAAGGGCTGGCGGGATCAGTGAGCAGTTCTTC. Its protein product is CASSERAGGISEQFF.

This chain uses TRBV7-3 with TRBJ2-3; tentatively, D is TRBD1 (6 bases). Germline V gives CDR1 SGHTA, CDR2 FQGTGA. Trimming took off 4 bases at V and 4 bases at J, with 12 bases between the two ends. The length of the CDR3 is 14 residues. CDR3 residues: CASSSDRNSDTQYF. The DNA for the CDR3 is TGTGCCAGCAGCTCTGACAGGAATTCAGATACGCAGTATTTT.

This chain uses TRBV28 with TRBJ1-4, with 7 positions matching TRBD1. The germline gives CDR1 MDHEN, CDR2 SYDVKM. The V segment lost 6 bases and the J segment 5 bases; nucleotides outside the gene matches: 6. CDR3 size: 14 residues. CDR3 nucleotides: TGTGCCAGCAGCCCGGGACAGCTAAATGAAAAACTGTTTTTT. Protein product: CASSPGQLNEKLFF.

V and J are TRBV6-1 and TRBJ1-4, with 7 positions matching TRBD1. The CDR3 consists of 15 residues. Germline assignment: CDR1 MNHNS and CDR2 SASEGT. Trimming removed 5 bases from V and 3 bases from J; junction bases left unmatched: 6. The CDR3 is CASSPQQGANEKLFF. The CDR3 DNA follows: TGTGCCAGCAGTCCCCAGCAGGGGGCTAATGAAAAACTGTTTTTT.

This chain connects TRBV6-5 to TRBJ2-7; the match to TRBD1 covers 8 bases. The CDR3 has 13 amino acids. The germline V gene encodes CDR1 MNHEY and CDR2 SVGAGI. With 5 bases clipped from V and 1 base from J, the junction kept 1 base outside the gene matches. The CDR3 DNA is TGTGCCAGCAGTGACAGGGGTTCCTACGAGCAGTACTTC. Its protein product is CASSDRGSYEQYF.

The genes are TRBV5-1 and TRBJ2-1; 11 nucleotides match TRBD1. Trimming took 4 bases from V and 7 from J; bases not matched to a gene: 7. Germline V gene lookup returns CDR1 SGHRS and CDR2 YFSETQ. There are 15 residues in the CDR3. This chain's CDR3 is CASSHGQGATNEQFF. DNA for the CDR3: TGCGCCAGCAGCCATGGACAGGGGGCTACAAATGAGCAGTTCTTC.

V and J are TRBV6-1 and TRBJ2-2; tentative D call: TRBD1 (5 bases). V lost 6 bases and J lost 1, with 12 bases in between. The CDR3 consists of 15 residues. Germline loops: CDR1 MNHNS, CDR2 SASEGT. CDR3 sequence reads: CASRKGQGNTGELFF. In DNA, the CDR3 is TGTGCCAGCAGGAAGGGCCAGGGGAACACCGGGGAGCTGTTTTTT.

This sequence joins TRBV6-5 and TRBJ2-7, with TRBD2 matching 13 bases. The CDR3 has 15 residues. Germline CDR1 is MNHEY and CDR2 is SVGAGI. J lost 4 bases, V lost 4 bases, and 4 bases had no gene match. For the CDR3, the DNA is TGTGCCAGCAGTTCAAGACTAGCGGGAGGTTACGAGCAGTACTTC. Translated: CASSSRLAGGYEQYF.

This clone was detected once. V and J are TRBV9 and TRBJ2-5, with 8 bases fitting TRBD1. The CDR3 covers 13 residues. J was trimmed by 4 bases and V by 7 bases; bases with no gene match: 6. The germline V gene encodes CDR1 SGDLS and CDR2 YYNGEE. The DNA for the CDR3 is TGTGCCAGCGGTCAGGGGGCGACAGAGACCCAGTACTTC. This encodes CASGQGATETQYF.

The chain carries TRBV5-5 and TRBJ1-2, with TRBD1 identical over 7 bases. CDR3 length equals 14 residues. The junction had 12 bases not matched to a gene; V was cut back by 7 bases and J by 6 bases. Germline V CDR1 and CDR2: SGHKS, YYEKEE (reference sequence). The CDR3 protein is CASGETGTAHGYTF. For the CDR3, the DNA is TGTGCCAGCGGTGAAACCGGGACAGCTCATGGCTACACCTTC.

The chain uses TRBV7-9 and TRBJ2-5; D not certain. This CDR3 comprises 14 residues. Germline-derived CDR1 and CDR2 are SEHNR and FQNEAQ (reference sequence). The V end was cut by 0 bases, the J end by 1 base, with 6 bases between. CDR3 residues: CASSLAGFQETQYF. Here the CDR3 DNA reads TGTGCCAGCAGCTTAGCTGGCTTCCAAGAGACCCAGTACTTC.

CDR3 sequence reads: CAWRSQGRDTQYF. The CDR3 DNA reads TGTGCCTGGAGATCCCAGGGCAGAGATACGCAGTATTTT. The J gene is TRBJ2-3, the V gene TRBV30; D is possibly TRBD1 (5 bases). The germline V gene encodes CDR1 GTSNPN and CDR2 SVGIG (reference sequence). Trimming took 3 bases from V and 5 from J, leaving 12 bases between them. The CDR3 is made up of 13 amino acids.

The chain employs TRBV28 and TRBJ1-4; TRBD1 agrees at 7 bases. This CDR3 is 16 amino acids long. The germline gives CDR1 MDHEN, CDR2 SYDVKM. V gave up 0 bases and J gave up 3 bases; unmatched junction bases: 4. CDR3 DNA sequence: TGTGCCAGCAGTTTATGGGGGCAGGGGGCTAATGAAAAACTGTTTTTT. Protein product: CASSLWGQGANEKLFF.

The chain links TRBV19 to TRBJ2-6, with 9 nucleotides matching TRBD1. The CDR3 spans 19 residues. CDR1 and CDR2 (germline): LNHDA, SQIVND (reference sequence). The trim removed 4 bases at V and 3 bases at J, leaving 13 bases unmatched. The CDR3 reads CASSTRLGQGLSGANVLTF. Written as DNA, the CDR3 is TGTGCCAGTAGTACACGTCTGGGACAGGGTCTGAGTGGGGCCAACGTCCTGACTTTC.

The J gene is TRBJ1-4, the V gene TRBV2; 7 nucleotides line up with TRBD1. The germline V gene encodes CDR1 SNHLY and CDR2 FYNNEI. V dropped 6 bases and J dropped 2; count of bases not matched to a gene: 0. CDR3 length: 13 residues. CDR3 coding DNA: TGTGCCAGCAGGGGACAGACTAATGAAAAACTGTTTTTT. Its translation is CASRGQTNEKLFF. Looking up the rest from reference TRBV2 and TRBJ1-4 gives the full variable domain: EPEVTQTPSHQVTQMGQEVILRCVPISNHLYFYWYRQILGQKVEFLVSFYNNEISEKSEIFDDQFSVERPDGSNFTLKIRSTKLEDSAMYFCASRGQTNEKLFFGSGTQLSVL.

The chain has TRBV6-1 and TRBJ2-7; D is ambiguous. V was shortened by 1 base and J by 2 bases, with 18 bases between the two germline ends. The CDR3 loop spans 17 amino acids. The germline CDR1 and CDR2 sequences are MNHNS and SASEGT. As DNA, the CDR3 is TGTGCCAGCAGTGAAGTTGGGCGCAGGTTCTCCGCCTACGAGCAGTACTTC. Protein sequence: CASSEVGRRFSAYEQYF.

V and J are TRBV5-1 and TRBJ1-2; the match to TRBD1 covers 8 bases. The CDR3 length is 15 residues. V shed 4 bases, J shed 6 bases, and the junction held 11 bases outside the gene matches. The germline V gene encodes CDR1 SGHRS and CDR2 YFSETQ. The CDR3 DNA follows: TGCGCCAGCAGCCCACTCAGATTGGACAGGGATGGCTACACCTTC. Protein product: CASSPLRLDRDGYTF. The variable domain in full, completed from reference TRBV5-1 and TRBJ1-2, reads KAGVTQTPRYLIKTRGQQVTLSCSPISGHRSVSWYQQTPGQGLQFLFEYFSETQRNKGNFPGRFSGRQFSNSRSEMNVSTLELGDSALYLCASSPLRLDRDGYTFGSGTRLTVV.

V and J are TRBV4-1 and TRBJ2-1, with 9 positions matching TRBD2. The CDR3 runs to 16 residues. The junction had 13 bases not matched to a gene; V was cut back by 4 bases and J by 9 bases. Germline V gives CDR1 MGHRA, CDR2 YSYEKL. The CDR3 DNA is TGCGCCAGCAGCCGACTAGCGGCTGATATAATCCGTGAGCAGTTCTTC. The encoded protein is CASSRLAADIIREQFF.

The chain has TRBV11-1 and TRBJ2-7; D tentatively reads TRBD1 or TRBD2 (5 bases each). The CDR3 sequence is 12 residues long. Trimming removed 4 bases from V and 4 bases from J, with 8 bases in between. The germline gives CDR1 SGHAT, CDR2 FQDESV (reference sequence). The CDR3 nucleotides read TGTGCCAGCAGCTCGGGGCCTTACGAGCAGTACTTC. Its translation is CASSSGPYEQYF.

A few counts support this clone. The chain employs TRBV19 and TRBJ2-5; D remains ambiguous. CDR1 and CDR2 from the germline V gene are LNHDA and SQIVND (reference sequence). Deletions cut 5 bases from V and 2 bases from J, with 9 bases between. CDR3 length: 13 residues. CDR3 sequence reads: CASSLGPQETQYF. Written as DNA, the CDR3 is TGTGCCAGTAGTTTGGGTCCTCAAGAGACCCAGTACTTC.

The CDR3, as DNA: TGCAGCGTTGGCTATGAGCAGTTCTTC. Translation: CSVGYEQFF. The rearrangement uses TRBV29-1 and TRBJ2-1; unclear D gene. V lost 4 bases and J lost 8, with 3 bases in between. The CDR3 length is 9 residues. Germline V gives CDR1 SQVTM, CDR2 ANQGSEA.

CDR3 bases: TGTGCCAGCAGTAGGTCTCCGTATAGCAATCAGCCCCAGCATTTT. It yields the protein CASSRSPYSNQPQHF. V and J are TRBV2 and TRBJ1-5, with D uncertain. Trimming took 5 bases from V and 0 from J, leaving 11 bases between them. The CDR3 sequence is 15 residues long. Germline V lookup: CDR1 SNHLY, CDR2 FYNNEI.

V gene TRBV19 combines with J gene TRBJ2-1, with D perhaps matching TRBD1 (6 bases). The V gene's germline CDR1 is LNHDA and CDR2 SQIVND (reference sequence). The V end lost 0 bases, the J end lost 7 bases, and 16 bases lay between the germline ends. The CDR3 totals 16 residues. The CDR3 region has the DNA TGTGCCAGTAGTATAGATCAGCTAGGGGGACGGAATGAGCAGTTCTTC. Translating gives CASSIDQLGGRNEQFF. The entire variable domain, with the rest obtained from reference TRBV19 and TRBJ2-1, is as follows: DGGITQSPKYLFRKEGQNVTLSCEQNLNHDAMYWYRQDPGQGLRLIYYSQIVNDFQKGDIAEGYSVSREKKESFPLTVTSAQKNPTAFYLCASSIDQLGGRNEQFFGPGTRLTVL.

The rearrangement uses TRBV11-3 and TRBJ1-4, with 10 bases aligning to TRBD1. The germline CDR1 and CDR2 sequences are SGHNT and YENEEA. J was trimmed by 8 bases and V by 3 bases; bases with no gene match: 3. The CDR3 covers 14 residues. In DNA, the CDR3 is TGTGCCAGCAGCTTGGGGACAGGGGCGGAAAAACTGTTTTTT. Translated: CASSLGTGAEKLFF.

The chain is built from TRBV30 and TRBJ1-3; D is undetermined. Looked up from germline, CDR1 is GTSNPN and CDR2 is SVGIG (reference sequence). The length of the CDR3 is 15 residues. The V gene lost 0 bases and the J gene lost 2 bases, with 11 bases spanning the gap. CDR3 DNA: TGTGCCTGGAGTGTAACGGCCACGGCTGGAAACACCATATATTTT. Its protein is CAWSVTATAGNTIYF. Combining the CDR3 with reference TRBV30 and TRBJ1-3 gives the whole variable domain SQTIHQWPATLVQPVGSPLSLECTVEGTSNPNLYWYRQAAGRGLQLLFYSVGIGQISSEVPQNLSASRPQDRQFILSSKKLLLSDSGFYLCAWSVTATAGNTIYFGEGSWLTVV.